This TCR beta chain was identified during a study of control samples from healthy donors and cancer patients. Trimming at V came to 2 bases and at J to 7 bases, leaving 12 bases not matched to a gene. The CDR3 consists of 16 residues. The germline CDR1 and CDR2 sequences are SGHTA and FQGNSA. Using immunoSEQ multiplex PCR, the repertoire was profiled, and TCRdb retains in-frame clones only, with some absent. The sample has 150,000 to 200,000 clones, 90% to 95% seen once. What was sequenced was blood. This sequence was found in a woman aged 60-75 years in good health. V gene TRBV7-2 combines with J gene TRBJ1-2, with 8 positions matching TRBD1. The CDR3 DNA sequence: TGTGCCAGCAGCTTATTAGGCGGACAGGGTACTTCTGGCTACACCTTC. It translates to CASSLLGGQGTSGYTF. Full variable domain (missing parts from reference TRBV7-2 and TRBJ1-2): GAGVSQSPSNKVTEKGKDVELRCDPISGHTALYWYRQSLGQGLEFLIYFQGNSAPDKSGLPSDRFSAERTGGSVSTLTIQRTQQEDSAVYLCASSLLGGQGTSGYTFGSGTRLTVV.